Following are 20 T cell receptor beta chains from one sample sequenced in a study of vaccination effects on CD4 cells after COVID-19 (dated by TCRdb to about 2022). After less than 13 days of culture, CD4+ T cells were isolated with the EasySep CD4+ T cell isolation kit. Each participant received two doses of an mRNA SARS-CoV-2 vaccine, either BNT162b2 or mRNA-1273. The antigens these receptors bind are not known. The library was obtained by the immunoSEQ multiplex PCR assay. TCRdb stores this immuneACCESS table with in-frame sequences only. Part of the clones is absent; in the studies checked, under half of the shortfall reflects unresolved V genes, and no reason is known for the rest. Within this sample are tens of thousands of clones, with roughly 80% of them counted one time only. More than 2% of the sample is held by the ten biggest clonotypes. The specimen was CD4+ T cells from PBMCs cultured without peptide, collected after COVID-19 vaccination. The receptors originated from a human donor who received a COVID-19 vaccine.

V and J are TRBV4-2 and TRBJ2-7; TRBD2 agrees at 8 bases. This CDR3 is 18 amino acids long. Germline V gene lookup returns CDR1 LGHNA and CDR2 YNFKEQ. V lost 1 base and J lost 0; bases outside the gene matches: 11. The CDR3 region has the DNA TGTGCCAGCAGCCAAGCCGGCGAGCGGGGGATTAGCTCCTACGAGCAGTACGTC. It is translated as CASSQAGERGISSYEQYV.

The chain is built from TRBV2 and TRBJ1-2; TRBD1 is a possible D gene (6 bases). CDR1 SNHLY and CDR2 FYNNEI come from the germline V gene. Trimming took off 1 base at V and 2 bases at J, with 8 bases between the two ends. This CDR3 has 14 residues. The CDR3: CASSEEQGNYGYTF. Here the CDR3 DNA reads TGTGCCAGCAGTGAAGAACAGGGAAACTATGGCTACACCTTC.

V and J are TRBV18 and TRBJ1-2; D is perhaps TRBD1 (5 bases). V was shortened by 3 bases and J by 7 bases, with 15 bases between the two germline ends. Germline loops: CDR1 KGHSH, CDR2 LQKENI. The CDR3 runs to 14 residues. The CDR3 sequence is CASSPSGGEFGYTF. The CDR3 coding sequence is TGTGCCAGCTCACCCTCTGGAGGGGAGTTTGGCTACACCTTC. Full variable domain (outside the CDR3, taken from reference TRBV18 and TRBJ1-2): NAGVMQNPRHLVRRRGQEARLRCSPMKGHSHVYWYRQLPEEGLKFMVYLQKENIIDESGMPKERFSAEFPKEGPSILRIQQVVRGDSAAYFCASSPSGGEFGYTFGSGTRLTVV.

The gene calls are TRBV6-5 and TRBJ1-2; TRBD1 matches 7 bases. The CDR3 is 13 amino acids. V lost 6 bases, J lost 5 bases, and 6 bases stayed unmatched. Per the germline V gene, CDR1 is MNHEY and CDR2 is SVGAGI. CDR3 loop: CASRRGTEYGYTF. Written as DNA, the CDR3 is TGTGCCAGCAGGAGAGGGACAGAATATGGCTACACCTTC.

The chain employs TRBV10-3 and TRBJ2-5; D perhaps matches TRBD1 (6 bases). Germline loops: CDR1 ENHRY, CDR2 SYGVKD. There are 15 residues in the CDR3. The germline V and J ends were trimmed by 4 bases and 1 base, with 13 bases remaining between them. CDR3 bases: TGTGCCATCAGTGGGGGGCCGGCAGTCCAAGAGACCCAGTACTTC. It yields the protein CAISGGPAVQETQYF.

This clone was detected only once. The gene calls are TRBV18 and TRBJ2-1; D unresolved. V lost 6 bases and J 0 bases, leaving 15 bases between the germline ends. The length of the CDR3 is 16 residues. Germline assignment: CDR1 KGHSH and CDR2 LQKENI. DNA of the CDR3: TGTGCCAGCTCTCCGCAGTTGGGTAGCTCCTACAATGAGCAGTTCTTC. Protein product: CASSPQLGSSYNEQFF.

The chain has TRBV3-1 (or the pseudogene TRBV3-2) and TRBJ2-1; D not resolved. V lost 2 bases and J lost 8, with 7 bases in between. The CDR3 totals 12 residues. CDR1 and CDR2 (germline): LGHDT, YNNKEL (reference sequence). The CDR3 spells CASSQTGDEQFF. The CDR3 nucleotides are TGTGCCAGCAGCCAAACGGGTGATGAGCAGTTCTTC.

The V call is TRBV6-1, the J call TRBJ1-2; 8 positions agree with TRBD1. CDR1 is MNHNS, CDR2 SASEGT, per germline. Trimming cost V 0 bases and J 6 bases; bases outside gene matches: 3. The CDR3 runs to 14 residues. CDR3 protein: CASSEAPGGDGYTF. In DNA, the CDR3 is TGTGCCAGCAGTGAAGCGCCAGGGGGCGATGGCTACACCTTC.

This chain connects TRBV5-6 to TRBJ1-6; no clear D gene. CDR3 length equals 13 residues. Deletions cut 1 base from V and 6 bases from J, with 5 bases between. Germline-derived CDR1 and CDR2 are SGHDT and YYEEEE. The CDR3 DNA is TGTGCCAGCAGCTTGTTGACTAATTCACCCCTCCACTTT. Translated, it gives CASSLLTNSPLHF. The variable domain in full, with the rest retrieved from reference TRBV5-6 and TRBJ1-6, is DAGVTQSPTHLIKTRGQQVTLRCSPKSGHDTVSWYQQALGQGPQFIFQYYEEEERQRGNFPDRFSGHQFPNYSSELNVNALLLGDSALYLCASSLLTNSPLHFGNGTRLTVT.

The chain has TRBV5-1 and TRBJ2-2; the D is unclear. This CDR3 has 14 residues. Germline V gene data show CDR1 as SGHRS and CDR2 as YFSETQ. The V gene lost 2 bases and the J gene lost 6 bases, with 11 bases spanning the gap. In nucleotides, the CDR3 is TGCGCCAGCAGCTTTCCCGAGAGCGCCGGGGAGCTGTTTTTT. Translated, it gives CASSFPESAGELFF.

This chain joins TRBV28 and TRBJ2-7; D possibly corresponds to TRBD2 (6 bases). Deletions cut 5 bases from V and 0 bases from J, with 11 bases between. The CDR3 has 14 residues. Germline V gene sequence: CDR1 MDHEN, CDR2 SYDVKM. The CDR3 bases are TGTGCCAGCAGTGGGACTCCGAGCTCCTACGAGCAGTACGTC. The encoded protein is CASSGTPSSYEQYV.

The J gene is TRBJ1-4, the V gene TRBV10-2, with a possible D match to TRBD1 (6 bases). Trimming removed 6 bases from V and 4 bases from J, with 12 bases in between. The CDR3 length is 14 residues. The germline CDR1 and CDR2 sequences are WSHSY and SAAADI. The CDR3 spells CASRRDKSNEKLFF. Here the CDR3 DNA reads TGCGCCAGCAGAAGGGACAAAAGTAATGAAAAACTGTTTTTT.

The chain recombines TRBV5-1 with TRBJ1-1; D ambiguous. This CDR3 comprises 15 residues. Trimming cost V 0 bases and J 2 bases, with 11 bases left between them. Looked up from germline, CDR1 is SGHRS and CDR2 is YFSETQ. CDR3 sequence: CASSLGSGLNTEAFF. The CDR3 region has the DNA TGCGCCAGCAGCTTGGGTTCAGGCTTAAACACTGAAGCTTTCTTT.

This chain connects TRBV7-9 to TRBJ1-4; no firm D call. V was cut by 5 bases and J by 8 bases, with 18 bases left in between. Germline CDR1 is SEHNR and CDR2 is FQNEAQ (reference sequence). This CDR3 spans 15 amino acids. This chain's CDR3 is CASSRNAITPEKLFF. The CDR3 DNA reads TGTGCCAGCAGCAGAAACGCTATAACCCCCGAAAAACTGTTTTTT.

This clone turned up a few times. The chain uses TRBV19 and TRBJ1-6, with 7 bases lining up with TRBD1. V lost 6 bases, J lost 6 bases, and 8 bases stayed unmatched. CDR3 length: 15 amino acids. Germline V CDR1 and CDR2: LNHDA, SQIVND (reference sequence). The CDR3 region is CASRTTGTANSPLHF. CDR3 coding DNA: TGTGCCAGTAGAACCACCGGGACAGCTAATTCACCCCTCCACTTT.

The chain carries TRBV30 and TRBJ1-5; D remains unclear. V was pared by 2 bases and J by 0 bases, with 8 bases between. The CDR3 covers 14 residues. Germline lookup yields CDR1 GTSNPN and CDR2 SVGIG (reference sequence). CDR3 sequence: CAWSQENSNQPQHF. The CDR3 coding sequence is TGTGCCTGGAGTCAGGAGAATAGCAATCAGCCCCAGCATTTT. Combining the CDR3 with reference TRBV30 and TRBJ1-5 gives the whole variable domain SQTIHQWPATLVQPVGSPLSLECTVEGTSNPNLYWYRQAAGRGLQLLFYSVGIGQISSEVPQNLSASRPQDRQFILSSKKLLLSDSGFYLCAWSQENSNQPQHFGDGTRLSIL.

This clone showed up just once. The V gene is TRBV19, the J gene TRBJ1-5, with 9 nucleotides matching TRBD1. Germline V gene lookup returns CDR1 LNHDA and CDR2 SQIVND (reference sequence). V trimming: 5 bases; J trimming: 1 base; junction bases outside the gene matches: 6. CDR3 length: 16 amino acids. The CDR3 region has the DNA TGTGCCAGTAGTCGGCTGGACAGGGGAAGCAATCAGCCCCAGCATTTT. Its translation is CASSRLDRGSNQPQHF.

The V call is TRBV19, the J call TRBJ1-1, with unresolved D. CDR3 length equals 13 residues. Germline CDR1 reads LNHDA; CDR2 reads SQIVND (reference sequence). V was trimmed by 2 bases and J by 4 bases, leaving 8 bases between them. The CDR3 reads CASSISHSTEAFF. The DNA for the CDR3 is TGTGCCAGTAGTATATCGCACAGCACTGAAGCTTTCTTT. The full variable domain, its missing parts supplied by reference TRBV19 and TRBJ1-1, is DGGITQSPKYLFRKEGQNVTLSCEQNLNHDAMYWYRQDPGQGLRLIYYSQIVNDFQKGDIAEGYSVSREKKESFPLTVTSAQKNPTAFYLCASSISHSTEAFFGQGTRLTVV.

Here the CDR3 reads CASSQGLAGLSTDTQYF. The CDR3 nucleotides read TGTGCCAGCAGCCAAGGGCTAGCGGGTTTAAGCACAGATACGCAGTATTTT. V gene TRBV3-1 (or the pseudogene TRBV3-2) combines with J gene TRBJ2-3; 8 bases map to TRBD2. From germline, CDR1 is LGHDT and CDR2 YNNKEL (reference sequence). This CDR3 spans 17 amino acids. V dropped 1 base and J dropped 0; count of bases not matched to a gene: 6.

The chain is built from TRBV18 and TRBJ2-6; no clear D. Per the germline V gene, CDR1 is KGHSH and CDR2 is LQKENI. V gave up 2 bases and J gave up 0 bases, with 2 bases separating them. The CDR3 totals 14 residues. CDR3 coding DNA: TGTGCCAGCTCACCAGACTCTGGGGCCAACGTCCTGACTTTC. This sequence encodes CASSPDSGANVLTF. The whole variable domain, remainder taken from reference TRBV18 and TRBJ2-6, is NAGVMQNPRHLVRRRGQEARLRCSPMKGHSHVYWYRQLPEEGLKFMVYLQKENIIDESGMPKERFSAEFPKEGPSILRIQQVVRGDSAAYFCASSPDSGANVLTFGAGSRLTVL.